Presented here are 6 T cell receptor beta chains from one specimen sequenced in a study of T cells in Graves' hyperthyroidism and ophthalmopathy. Template material for amplifying TCR beta CDR3 regions consisted of RNA transcripts. The HTBI primer set served for first-round RT-PCR of the TCR CDR3. MiXCR was run by TCRdb on the multiplex PCR reads, yielding one entry per CDR3 protein. The sample lists about 610,000 distinct CDR3 sequences, 16% seen once, with roughly 3% in the top ten. Sequencing input: blood. The source of these receptors is a woman in her forties with Graves' ophthalmopathy.

This clonotype came up many times. CDR3 amino acids: CASGLNQPQHF. The CDR3 DNA sequence: TGTGCCAGCGGTCTAAATCAGCCCCAGCATTTT. The V and J genes are TRBV12-3 or TRBV12-4 and TRBJ1-5; D is unclear. The CDR3 sequence is 11 residues long. Deletions cut 8 bases from V and 4 bases from J, with 6 bases between.

This clonotype was counted at least ten times. V usage is TRBV6-1 and J usage is TRBJ1-5; a weak D match, TRBD1 (5 bases). The germline V and J ends were trimmed by 2 bases and 8 bases, with 19 bases remaining between them. Germline V lookup: CDR1 MNHNS, CDR2 SASEGT. This CDR3 spans 16 amino acids. The CDR3 nucleotides are TGTGCCAGCAGTGAACGGGGGGGAGTAGTTGTGAAGCCCCAGCATTTT. This translates into CASSERGGVVVKPQHF.

This clonotype was seen more than once but under ten times. This chain links TRBV7-2 with TRBJ2-4; D is undetermined. Per germline, CDR1 SGHTA and CDR2 FQGNSA. CDR3 length: 13 residues. Trimming left V 3 bases short and J 5 bases short, with 8 bases between. The CDR3 protein is CASSFFGENIQYF. The CDR3 DNA reads TGTGCCAGCAGCTTTTTCGGAGAAAACATTCAGTACTTC.

The sample holds many counts of this clonotype. The chain links TRBV12-3 or TRBV12-4 to TRBJ1-5; 9 bases fit TRBD1. Trimming at V came to 0 bases and at J to 6 bases, leaving 3 bases not matched to a gene. CDR3 length: 15 amino acids. CDR3 loop: CASSLAGQGSQPQHF. In DNA form, the CDR3 reads TGTGCCAGCAGTTTAGCGGGACAGGGATCTCAGCCCCAGCATTTT.

This clonotype was observed many times. This chain connects TRBV2 to TRBJ2-1; 7 bases match TRBD2. Germline V gene data show CDR1 as SNHLY and CDR2 as FYNNEI. With 8 bases clipped from V and 8 bases from J, the junction kept 9 bases outside the gene matches. The CDR3 loop spans 13 amino acids. Here the CDR3 DNA reads TGTGCCAGCTCCGTCGGGGGGTACGATGAGCAGTTCTTC. The encoded protein is CASSVGGYDEQFF. The variable domain in full, completed from reference TRBV2 and TRBJ2-1, reads EPEVTQTPSHQVTQMGQEVILRCVPISNHLYFYWYRQILGQKVEFLVSFYNNEISEKSEIFDDQFSVERPDGSNFTLKIRSTKLEDSAMYFCASSVGGYDEQFFGPGTRLTVL.

Concerning this clonotype: A much larger clone lies one base from this, so it may be a read error. J is TRBJ2-7 and V is TRBV11-2; D tentatively reads TRBD1 or TRBD2 (6 bases each). The length of the CDR3 is 15 residues. CDR1 SGHAT and CDR2 FQNNGV come from the germline V gene. V lost 4 bases, J lost 4 bases, and 17 bases lay in between. CDR3 loop: CASSSGASVWYEQYF. Here the CDR3 DNA reads TGTGCCAGCAGCTCGGGGGCTAGCGTCTGGTACGAGCAGTACTTC.